The 20 T cell receptor beta chains in this list originate from one sample, sequenced in a study of early T cells in non-severe SARS-CoV-2 infection. TCRdb re-called the 5' RACE reads with MiXCR, one entry per CDR3 protein. The data contain approximately 84,000 distinct CDR3 sequences, more than 13% of them singletons. Sequenced: whole blood. The receptors derive from an adult who was a healthcare worker with PCR-confirmed SARS-CoV-2 infection or an uninfected control (not recorded which).

This clonotype has just a few counts. V usage is TRBV5-1 and J usage is TRBJ2-1; no firm D call. The V end was cut by 1 base, the J end by 2 bases, with 19 bases between. Germline CDR1 reads SGHRS; CDR2 reads YFSETQ. The CDR3 contains 18 residues. CDR3 DNA sequence: TGCGCCAGCAGCTTGACCCCGCATGGAGCGAGGACCTACAATGAGCAGTTCTTC. Its protein is CASSLTPHGARTYNEQFF.

This clonotype has just a few counts. V usage is TRBV5-5 and J usage is TRBJ2-7, with D perhaps TRBD1 (5 bases). Germline V gene sequence: CDR1 SGHKS, CDR2 YYEKEE (reference sequence). The CDR3 length is 14 residues. Between the trimmed V and J ends, which lost 1 base and 3 bases, there was a span of 11 bases. Written as DNA, the CDR3 is TGTGCCAGCAGCTTGCGACAGCTTAACTACGAGCAGTACTTC. It encodes CASSLRQLNYEQYF.

The chain couples TRBV20-1 to TRBJ2-5; possible D gene TRBD1, 5 bases. The CDR3 loop spans 12 amino acids. V was clipped by 3 bases and J by 5 bases, with 10 bases between them. Germline loops: CDR1 DFQATT, CDR2 SNEGSKA (reference sequence). CDR3 in DNA: TGCAGTGCTAGGGACATGGGGGAGACCCAGTACTTC. Translated: CSARDMGETQYF.

This clonotype was recorded a few times. The rearrangement links TRBV3-1 to TRBJ1-6, with D uncertain. The CDR3 has 15 residues. Germline assignment: CDR1 LGHDT and CDR2 YNNKEL (reference sequence). V was cut by 1 base and J by 5 bases, with 9 bases left in between. CDR3 amino acids: CASSQVNTNNSPLHF. CDR3 DNA: TGTGCCAGCAGCCAAGTGAACACCAATAATTCACCCCTCCACTTT.

This chain uses TRBV7-3 with TRBJ2-7; 7 bases map to TRBD2. V shed 2 bases and J 6 bases; nucleotides not matched to a gene: 7. This CDR3 is 14 amino acids long. Germline CDR1 and CDR2: SGHTA and FQGTGA. The CDR3 sequence: CASSLEGLTSEQYF. CDR3 DNA sequence: TGTGCCAGCAGCTTAGAGGGACTAACAAGCGAGCAGTACTTC.

In its sample, this clonotype was seen many times. The chain recombines TRBV7-2 with TRBJ2-3, with D perhaps TRBD2 (6 bases). Trimming pared 4 bases from V and 7 bases from J, leaving 18 bases between. This CDR3 is 15 amino acids long. The germline V gene encodes CDR1 SGHTA and CDR2 FQGNSA. Here the CDR3 reads CASSYRTTDLHTQYF. DNA for the CDR3: TGTGCCAGCAGCTACAGGACTACTGATTTACATACGCAGTATTTT.

There are a few counts of this clonotype. The chain carries TRBV12-3 or TRBV12-4 and TRBJ1-1; 10 bases match TRBD1. Trimming cost V 7 bases and J 11 bases; bases outside gene matches: 10. The CDR3 covers 13 residues. In nucleotides, the CDR3 is TGTGCCAGCACCAAGACAGGGGGCGGTCACGCTTTCTTT. Protein product: CASTKTGGGHAFF.

This clonotype has a handful of counts. This rearrangement joins TRBV28 to TRBJ2-7, with D possibly matching TRBD1 (6 bases). The CDR3 runs 12 residues. Trimming removed 9 bases from V and 6 bases from J, with 15 bases in between. The germline V gene has CDR1 MDHEN and CDR2 SYDVKM. CDR3 nucleotides: TGTGCCAGTGTAGACAGGCGACGCGAGCAGTACTTC. The encoded protein is CASVDRRREQYF.

CDR3 loop: CASSYSLAGAYEQYF. The CDR3 nucleotides are TGTGCCAGCAGTTACTCCCTAGCGGGAGCCTACGAGCAGTACTTC. The chain joins TRBV6-5 to TRBJ2-7; 10 positions agree with TRBD2. The CDR3 spans 15 residues. V shed 0 bases, J shed 2 bases, and the junction held 1 base outside the gene matches. CDR1 is MNHEY, CDR2 SVGAGI, per germline.

This clonotype occurred a few times. J is TRBJ2-3 and V is TRBV20-1; D is perhaps TRBD1 (6 bases). Germline CDR1 DFQATT, CDR2 SNEGSKA (reference sequence). The CDR3 loop spans 14 amino acids. Trimming cost V 4 bases and J 2 bases, with 13 bases left between them. The CDR3 here is CSATGTGNTDTQYF. The CDR3 DNA sequence: TGCAGTGCTACGGGTACAGGGAACACAGATACGCAGTATTTT.

This clonotype was seen ten or more times. This sequence joins TRBV10-3 and TRBJ2-7, with D tentatively TRBD1 (5 bases). The CDR3 extends over 16 amino acids. The ends were cut back, 3 bases at V and 0 bases at J, with 15 bases in the middle. Germline CDR1 reads ENHRY; CDR2 reads SYGVKD. CDR3 in DNA: TGTGCCATCAGTGAAAGGTGGAGTGACAGCTCCTACGAGCAGTACTTC. Amino acids: CAISERWSDSSYEQYF.

Only a few counts were recorded for this clonotype. V usage is TRBV4-3 and J usage is TRBJ1-3, with D unclear. The CDR3 runs to 17 residues. Trimming shortened V by 0 bases and J by 0 bases, and 12 bases separated the two germline ends. Germline V gene sequence: CDR1 LGHNA, CDR2 YSLEER. Written as DNA, the CDR3 is TGCGCCAGCAGCCAAGAATCAGGTCTTTACTCTGGAAACACCATATATTTT. This gives the protein CASSQESGLYSGNTIYF.

The V call is TRBV20-1, the J call TRBJ2-3; 16 bases align to TRBD2. The V gene end was trimmed by 6 bases and the J gene end by 3 bases; junction bases not matched to a gene: 6. Germline V lookup: CDR1 DFQATT, CDR2 SNEGSKA (reference sequence). The CDR3 sequence is 16 residues long. The CDR3 DNA reads TGCAGTGCCCGGGGACTAGCGGGAGGGCTGACAGATACGCAGTATTTT. Translating it yields CSARGLAGGLTDTQYF.

The V gene is TRBV6-6, the J gene TRBJ1-6; 7 positions agree with TRBD1. CDR1 and CDR2 from the germline V gene are MNHNY and SVGAGI (reference sequence). With 6 bases clipped from V and 4 bases from J, the junction kept 9 bases outside the gene matches. The CDR3 is 16 residues long. CDR3 DNA sequence: TGTGCCAGCAGCCGAAGTCGGGACAGTTATAATTCACCCCTCCACTTT. It codes for CASSRSRDSYNSPLHF.

This clonotype occurred a few times. The CDR3 sequence is CASSLSGTTEYEQYF. The CDR3 nucleotides are TGTGCCAGCAGCTTATCTGGGACGACCGAATACGAGCAGTACTTC. V usage is TRBV7-8 and J usage is TRBJ2-7; D possibly matches TRBD1 or TRBD2 (5 bases each). CDR3 length equals 15 residues. Trimming left V 2 bases short and J 4 bases short, with 15 bases between. Germline CDR1 and CDR2: SGHVS and FQNEAQ.

The J gene is TRBJ2-3, the V gene TRBV20-1; TRBD2 aligns across 7 bases. Germline assignment: CDR1 DFQATT and CDR2 SNEGSKA (reference sequence). J gave up 6 bases and V 2 bases, and 8 bases lay outside the gene matches. This CDR3 contains 14 residues. CDR3 region: CSARSQREWDTQYF. The CDR3 DNA sequence: TGCAGTGCTAGATCTCAGCGGGAATGGGATACGCAGTATTTT.

This clonotype came up many times. The CDR3 protein is CSANLAGAYNEQFF. In DNA form, the CDR3 reads TGCAGTGCCAATTTAGCGGGAGCCTACAATGAGCAGTTCTTC. The chain combines TRBV20-1 with TRBJ2-1, with TRBD2 matching 9 bases. The trim removed 6 bases at V and 2 bases at J, leaving 5 bases unmatched. The V gene's germline CDR1 is DFQATT and CDR2 SNEGSKA (reference sequence). The CDR3 consists of 14 residues.

This clonotype was observed a handful of times. This chain links TRBV9 with TRBJ2-1; TRBD2 matches 10 bases. The CDR3 is made up of 17 amino acids. Germline CDR1 is SGDLS and CDR2 is YYNGEE. V was clipped by 0 bases and J by 0 bases; unmatched bases: 3. The CDR3 sequence: CASSVGTSGTSYNEQFF. The CDR3 nucleotides read TGTGCCAGCAGCGTAGGGACTAGCGGAACCTCCTACAATGAGCAGTTCTTC.

The chain carries TRBV20-1 and TRBJ2-7; D might be TRBD1 or TRBD2, each matching 6 bases. The germline V and J ends were trimmed by 6 bases and 4 bases, with 13 bases remaining between them. Germline V gives CDR1 DFQATT, CDR2 SNEGSKA (reference sequence). CDR3 length equals 12 residues. This CDR3 is CSARGERYEQYF. The CDR3 DNA reads TGCAGTGCAAGGGGGGAACGGTACGAGCAGTACTTC.

This clonotype has ten or more counts. The genes are TRBV7-2 and TRBJ2-3; D is perhaps TRBD2 (6 bases). Germline V CDR1 and CDR2: SGHTA, FQGNSA. The germline V and J ends were trimmed by 3 bases and 8 bases, with 12 bases remaining between them. This CDR3 spans 13 amino acids. CDR3 amino acids: CASSLNQLATQYF. As DNA, the CDR3 is TGTGCCAGCAGCTTGAACCAACTAGCTACGCAGTATTTT.